A single sample gave rise to the 21 T cell receptor beta chains below, sequenced in a study of CD8+CD57+ T cells in acquired aplastic anemia. Genomic DNA constituted the template upon which TCR beta VDJ and CDR3 profiling was performed. A single record per CDR3 protein comes from TCRdb applying MiXCR to the reads. The sample holds 150,000 to 200,000 distinct CDR3 sequences, about 47% seen once. Sequenced sample: sorted CD4+, CD8+, or CD8+CD57+ T cells (not recorded which) from PBMCs. The receptor set was obtained from a human donor in good health.

The table lists this clonotype with many counts. The chain links TRBV7-9 to TRBJ1-1; 10 positions agree with TRBD1. CDR1 and CDR2 from the germline V gene are SEHNR and FQNEAQ (reference sequence). Trimming took 4 bases from V and 0 from J; bases not matched to a gene: 8. The CDR3 length is 17 residues. The CDR3 bases are TGTGCCAGCAGCTCCCGGGACAGGGGACTCATGAACACTGAAGCTTTCTTT. Translation: CASSSRDRGLMNTEAFF.

Ten or more counts support this clonotype. The V gene is TRBV29-1, the J gene TRBJ2-3, with 7 bases identical to TRBD1. The germline CDR1 and CDR2 sequences are SQVTM and ANQGSEA. CDR3 size: 12 residues. Trimming took 6 bases from V and 3 from J; bases not matched to a gene: 3. The CDR3 protein is CSVDRETDTQYF. The CDR3 region has the DNA TGCAGCGTAGACAGGGAAACAGATACGCAGTATTTT.

This clonotype was picked up one time. J is TRBJ1-5 and V is TRBV20-1, with TRBD1 as a possible D gene (6 bases). The V end was cut by 3 bases, the J end by 7 bases, with 13 bases between. CDR3 size: 13 residues. Germline loops: CDR1 DFQATT, CDR2 SNEGSKA (reference sequence). CDR3 bases: TGCAGTGCTAGTAGGGGGGCTCAGCAGCCCCAGCATTTT. Protein: CSASRGAQQPQHF.

This clonotype was recorded at least ten times. The chain combines TRBV20-1 with TRBJ2-1; D is ambiguous. The germline V and J ends were trimmed by 0 bases and 5 bases, with 8 bases remaining between them. The CDR3 is 13 amino acids. Germline V CDR1 and CDR2: DFQATT, SNEGSKA (reference sequence). CDR3 in DNA: TGCAGTGCTAGAGATAGAACCAACAATGAGCAGTTCTTC. Translating it yields CSARDRTNNEQFF.

In this sample, this clonotype turned up many times. V is TRBV19 and J is TRBJ1-1; no firm D call. V dropped 1 base and J dropped 2 bases, with 8 bases sitting between them. The germline V gene has CDR1 LNHDA and CDR2 SQIVND (reference sequence). CDR3 length equals 14 residues. This CDR3 is CASSIVAGNTEAFF. The CDR3 nucleotides are TGTGCCAGTAGTATAGTAGCAGGTAACACTGAAGCTTTCTTT.

As to this clonotype: A much bigger clone sits one base away, suggesting this may be a read error. CDR3: CASSLETENTEAFF. In nucleotides, the CDR3 is TGTGCCAGCAGCTTAGAGACAGAGAACACTGAAGCTTTCTTT. The chain uses TRBV11-2 and TRBJ1-1; TRBD1 might be the D (5 bases). This CDR3 spans 14 amino acids. V lost 0 bases and J 1 base, leaving 6 bases between the germline ends. The germline CDR1 and CDR2 sequences are SGHAT and FQNNGV.

This clonotype is a singleton in its sample. The chain combines TRBV5-5 with TRBJ2-3; D possibly corresponds to TRBD1 (6 bases). CDR1 is SGHKS and CDR2 is YYEKEE in the germline V gene (reference sequence). The V end was cut by 4 bases, the J end by 3 bases, with 9 bases between. This CDR3 region has 13 residues. CDR3 protein: CASSAQGTDTQYF. The DNA for the CDR3 is TGTGCCAGCAGCGCACAGGGTACAGATACGCAGTATTTT.

The chain combines TRBV3-1 with TRBJ1-2, with a tentative D call TRBD1 (5 bases). CDR3 length equals 11 residues. In germline, CDR1 is LGHDT, CDR2 YNNKEL (reference sequence). Trimming shortened V by 5 bases and J by 7 bases, and 8 bases separated the two germline ends. The CDR3 region is CASSMGGGYTF. The CDR3 DNA reads TGTGCCAGCAGCATGGGGGGTGGCTACACCTTC.

This clonotype was seen ten or more times. The chain carries TRBV5-1 and TRBJ1-4; 9 nucleotides line up with TRBD1. The trim removed 7 bases at V and 7 bases at J, leaving 5 bases unmatched. This CDR3 is 13 amino acids long. Germline CDR1 SGHRS, CDR2 YFSETQ. The DNA of the CDR3 is TGCGCCAGCGCGGGACAGGGTGGTGAAAAACTGTTTTTT. It translates to CASAGQGGEKLFF.

This clonotype turned up a few times. The J gene is TRBJ2-3, the V gene TRBV12-3 or TRBV12-4, with 12 nucleotides matching TRBD2. With V trimmed by 3 bases and J by 10 bases, 5 bases remained unmatched. There are 14 residues in the CDR3. The CDR3: CASSFGLAGMAQYF. For the CDR3, the DNA is TGTGCCAGCAGTTTCGGACTAGCGGGAATGGCGCAGTATTTT.

Only a few counts were recorded for this clonotype. The chain links TRBV15 to TRBJ1-3; D might be TRBD1 (6 bases). This CDR3 has 14 amino acids. V shed 6 bases and J shed 2 bases, with 11 bases lying between them. Germline CDR1 LNHNV, CDR2 YYDKDF (reference sequence). CDR3 sequence: CATRGAGAGNTIYF. The CDR3 DNA follows: TGTGCCACCAGGGGGGCGGGCGCTGGAAACACCATATATTTT.

By share, this clonotype ranks as medium-sized. The DNA of the CDR3 is TGTGCCAGCAGCTTAGCTCAGAACTATGGCTACACCTTC. It yields the protein CASSLAQNYGYTF. The chain employs TRBV7-8 and TRBJ1-2; D is undetermined. The CDR3 is made up of 13 amino acids. In germline, CDR1 is SGHVS, CDR2 FQNEAQ. V was shortened by 0 bases and J by 2 bases, with 4 bases between the two germline ends.

This clonotype was seen at least ten times. V usage is TRBV7-2 and J usage is TRBJ2-2; 7 bases map to TRBD1. This CDR3 comprises 15 residues. The J segment lost 7 bases and the V segment lost 6 bases, leaving 11 bases of the junction unmatched. Germline V gives CDR1 SGHTA, CDR2 FQGNSA. The CDR3: CASRIGQGVNGELFF. The CDR3 nucleotides read TGTGCCAGCAGAATCGGGCAGGGGGTGAACGGGGAGCTGTTTTTT.

The chain couples TRBV29-1 to TRBJ1-2; a weak D match, TRBD1 (5 bases). The V and J ends lost 4 bases and 0 bases respectively, with 9 bases between them. CDR1 and CDR2 (germline): SQVTM, ANQGSEA. This CDR3 is built from 13 residues. CDR3 amino acids: CSVGGDSNYGYTF. The CDR3 nucleotides are TGCAGCGTTGGGGGGGACTCTAACTATGGCTACACCTTC.

In its sample, this clonotype was seen many times. The chain is built from TRBV12-3 or TRBV12-4 and TRBJ1-1; unclear D gene. The CDR3 has 14 amino acids. With 3 bases removed from V and 0 bases from J, the gap between germline ends came to 8 bases. The CDR3 sequence is CASSFQAVNTEAFF. CDR3 coding DNA: TGTGCCAGCAGTTTTCAGGCGGTGAACACTGAAGCTTTCTTT.

This clonotype was recorded only once. This sequence may be a read error, since a much larger clone differs from it by one base. The chain joins TRBV5-8 to TRBJ1-5, with D possibly matching TRBD1 (6 bases). CDR1 is SGHTS, CDR2 YDEGEE, per germline. The length of the CDR3 is 14 residues. The CDR3 spells CASSWGHSSQPQHF. In nucleotides, the CDR3 is TGTGCCAGCAGCTGGGGACACAGCAGTCAGCCCCAGCATTTT.

With regard to this clonotype: A much larger clonotype is one base distant, so this may be a read error. The chain couples TRBV6-1 to TRBJ2-1; D remains unclear. Looked up from germline, CDR1 is MNHNS and CDR2 is SASEGT. Trimming took 5 bases from V and 9 from J, leaving 17 bases between them. This CDR3 region has 14 residues. CDR3 sequence (DNA): TGTGCCAGCAGTAGAAACTTTGACGCGCCTGAGCAGTTCTTC. Protein product: CASSRNFDAPEQFF.

This clonotype has ten or more counts. The CDR3: CASSEGGNTDTQYF. CDR3 bases: TGTGCCAGCAGTGAGGGGGGCAACACAGATACGCAGTATTTT. The V call is TRBV2, the J call TRBJ2-3, with D perhaps being TRBD1 or TRBD2 (6 bases each). This CDR3 region has 14 residues. Germline-derived CDR1 and CDR2 are SNHLY and FYNNEI. The germline V and J ends were trimmed by 3 bases and 2 bases, with 9 bases remaining between them.

Concerning this clonotype itself: Being one base from a much bigger clone, this may be a read error. The chain couples TRBV20-1 to TRBJ1-1; TRBD1 matches 9 bases. Per germline, CDR1 DFQATT and CDR2 SNEGSKA (reference sequence). The ends lost 3 bases at V and 3 bases at J; junction bases unmatched: 8. This CDR3 has 15 amino acids. Here the CDR3 DNA reads TGCAGTGCTAGTGGGGGACAGGGAATGGACACTGAAGCTTTCTTT. Translation gives CSASGGQGMDTEAFF.

With regard to this clonotype: Its ends do not fully match the called genes, so a read error is possible. The rearrangement uses TRBV15 and TRBJ2-2; 7 nucleotides match TRBD1. This CDR3 has 16 residues. Germline V CDR1 and CDR2: LNHNV, YYDKDF (reference sequence). The CDR3 spells CATSRATGVYFGELFF. CDR3 nucleotides: TGCGCCACCAGCAGAGCCACAGGGGTATATTTCGGGGAGCTGTTTTTT.

The rearrangement joins TRBV19 to TRBJ2-3; unclear D gene. This CDR3 is built from 11 residues. Germline V lookup: CDR1 LNHDA, CDR2 SQIVND (reference sequence). CDR3 DNA sequence: TGTGCAGGGCATTCAACGGATACGCAGTATTTT. This translates into CAGHSTDTQYF.